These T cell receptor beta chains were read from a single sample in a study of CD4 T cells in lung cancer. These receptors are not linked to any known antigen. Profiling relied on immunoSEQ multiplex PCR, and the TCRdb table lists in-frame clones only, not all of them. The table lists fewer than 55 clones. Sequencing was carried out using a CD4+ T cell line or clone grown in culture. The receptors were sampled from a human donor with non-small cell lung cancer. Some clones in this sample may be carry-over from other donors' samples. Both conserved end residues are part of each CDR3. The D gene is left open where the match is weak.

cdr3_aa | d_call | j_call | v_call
CASSLARYSYEQYF | - | TRBJ2-7 | TRBV5-6
CAWSTGGHEQYF | - | TRBJ2-7 | TRBV30
CASSGQTSTDTQYF | - | TRBJ2-3 | TRBV28
CASSPPRQSHMYGYTF | - | TRBJ1-2 | TRBV7-8
CASSLSGGRYADYEQYF | - | TRBJ2-7 | TRBV27
CASSVRGINPYGYTF | - | TRBJ1-2 | TRBV6-1
CASSSPPGWGTDTQYF | - | TRBJ2-3 | TRBV7-2
CASRAPRSGGEKETQYF | TRBD2 | TRBJ2-5 | TRBV2
CASRTTSGAYNEQFF | TRBD2 | TRBJ2-1 | TRBV19
CASSYSIASGNTIYF | - | TRBJ1-3 | TRBV6-5
CASSDGGGRTDTQYF | TRBD2 | TRBJ2-3 | TRBV2
CASSKRGELSYEQYF | TRBD2 | TRBJ2-7 | TRBV27
CASSPGSEQFF | - | TRBJ2-1 | TRBV2
CSAGTFREQYF | - | TRBJ2-7 | TRBV20-1
CASSYSTGSLNEQFF | - | TRBJ2-1 | TRBV6-6
CASSQAPWDTQYF | - | TRBJ2-3 | TRBV4-1
CASRSLGSAYEQYF | - | TRBJ2-7 | TRBV27
CASSRRGYGYTF | - | TRBJ1-2 | TRBV28
CSVLATNEKLFF | - | TRBJ1-4 | TRBV29-1